Each of the 20 T cell receptor beta chains below was sequenced from the same sample in a study of tumor and adjacent non-tumor tissue in lung cancer. TCRbeta libraries were built with three rounds of nested PCR, modified from ARM-PCR. TCRdb ran MiXCR on the multiplex PCR reads and lists one entry per CDR3 protein. The sample lists approximately 90,000 distinct CDR3 sequences, about 77% seen once, with 20% to 25% in the top ten. The template was RNA from unsorted bulk tissue. This non-tumor lung sample came from over 3 cm beyond the tumor edge. The sample was distant non-tumor lung tissue. These receptors all stem from a woman in her forties or fifties with non-small cell lung cancer.

Remarks on this clonotype: A junction end diverges from the germline sequence, so it may reflect a read error. The chain employs TRBV11-2 and TRBJ2-2; D may be TRBD2 (5 bases). The CDR3 has 13 residues. The germline gives CDR1 SGHAT, CDR2 FQNNGV. The CDR3: CASGLENTGDLFF. For the CDR3, the DNA is TGTGCCAGCGGCCTCGAGAACACCGGGGATCTGTTTTTT.

On this clonotype: The junction does not match germline at one end; this may be a read error. This chain uses TRBV29-1 with TRBJ2-5; tentatively, D is TRBD1 or TRBD2 (7 bases each). Per germline, CDR1 SQVTM and CDR2 ANQGSEA. The CDR3 sequence is 14 residues long. The CDR3 DNA reads TGCAGCGTTTGGTCCAGGGGGGGCTTTGAGACCCAATACTTC. This codes for CSVWSRGGFETQYF.

This clonotype was found once. This rearrangement joins TRBV12-1 to TRBJ1-2. TRBV12-1 is flagged as a pseudogene. This CDR3 spans 14 amino acids. The CDR3, as DNA: TGTGCCGGCAGCCGGCTATCGGGGCACGGTGGCTACACCTTC. Its protein product is CAGSRLSGHGGYTF.

This chain joins TRBV28 and TRBJ2-5; no reliable D call. There are 12 residues in the CDR3. The germline V gene has CDR1 MDHEN and CDR2 SYDVKM. V was pared by 7 bases and J by 7 bases, with 13 bases between. Written as DNA, the CDR3 is TGTGCCAGCACCCCACTATGTGGGACCCAGTACTTC. Its protein is CASTPLCGTQYF.

For this clonotype: No conserved phenylalanine or tryptophan ends this CDR3, so it is likely a read error. No DNA is shown, since the ends of the CDR3 on it are uncertain; the CDR3 is the one TCRdb lists. The V call is TRBV29-1, the J call TRBJ2-1; the D call of TRBD2 is as the table states it, not checked on the DNA. The CDR3 has 13 residues if both end residues are counted. Germline CDR1 is SQVTM and CDR2 is ANQGSEA. This CDR3 is CRAKKREGGEQSS.

As regards this clonotype: This is likely a read error, given that the CDR3 carries no conserved phenylalanine or tryptophan at its end. V gene TRBV6-1 combines with J gene TRBJ2-4; D gene unclear. The CDR3 sequence is 10 residues long. Germline V gives CDR1 MNHNS, CDR2 SASEGT. CDR3 amino acids: CASTEGIQYL. For the CDR3, the DNA is TGTGCCAGCACTGAAGGCATTCAGTACCTC.

The V call is TRBV11-2, the J call TRBJ2-5; 12 positions agree with TRBD2. CDR1 and CDR2 (germline): SGHAT, FQNNGV. J gave up 8 bases and V 1 base, and 2 bases lay outside the gene matches. This CDR3 spans 14 amino acids. CDR3 region: CASSLGLAGVTQYF. The CDR3 region has the DNA TGTGCCAGCAGCTTAGGACTAGCGGGAGTCACCCAGTACTTC.

Note on this clonotype: A single base separates this from a much larger clone, so it may be a read error. CDR3 amino acids: CASANTGKNYGYTF. The DNA for the CDR3 is TGTGCCAGCGCCAACACGGGGAAGAACTATGGCTACACCTTC. V usage is TRBV28 and J usage is TRBJ1-2, with no clear D. Germline V gene data show CDR1 as MDHEN and CDR2 as SYDVKM. V was cut by 8 bases and J by 2 bases, with 15 bases left in between. The CDR3 is 14 residues long.

The V gene is TRBV9, the J gene TRBJ2-7; TRBD2 agrees at 8 bases. Germline CDR1 reads SGDLS; CDR2 reads YYNGEE. The trim removed 3 bases at V and 6 bases at J, leaving 11 bases unmatched. The CDR3 extends over 15 amino acids. CDR3 sequence reads: CASSARSGKSTEQYF. The CDR3 nucleotides read TGTGCCAGCAGCGCCCGTAGCGGGAAGTCTACCGAGCAGTACTTC.

A remark on this clonotype: Germline is not matched at one junction end, which may reflect a read error. V gene TRBV6-6 combines with J gene TRBJ2-4; D is unclear. This CDR3 comprises 14 residues. Germline V gene sequence: CDR1 MNHNY, CDR2 SVGAGI (reference sequence). The CDR3 DNA follows: TGTGCCAGCAGTAGTGGGCCCGGCCTAAACTTTCAGTACTTC. This encodes CASSSGPGLNFQYF.

A remark on this clonotype: The germline gene is not matched at one end of the junction; a read error may be the cause. J is TRBJ2-5 and V is TRBV6-2 or TRBV6-3, with D possibly being TRBD2 (7 bases). This CDR3 has 16 residues. Germline assignment: CDR1 MNHEY and CDR2 SVGEGT. CDR3 coding DNA: TGTGCCAGCAGTTACGCTGGGGGGGCTAGCCAAGAGATCCAGTACTTC. Translated, it gives CASSYAGGASQEIQYF.

This clonotype appeared once. CDR3 sequence: CSLVAMGQETQYF. For the CDR3, the DNA is TGCAGCCTTGTAGCCATGGGACAGGAGACCCAGTACTTC. The rearrangement joins TRBV29-1 to TRBJ2-5; 7 bases map to TRBD1. J gave up 5 bases and V 8 bases, and 11 bases lay outside the gene matches. The CDR3 has 13 residues. Germline V gene data show CDR1 as SQVTM and CDR2 as ANQGSEA.

Points on this clonotype: Sequence at one end of the junction differs from germline and may be a read error. The chain joins TRBV7-9 to TRBJ2-2, with TRBD2 as a possible D gene (5 bases). The germline V gene encodes CDR1 SEHNR and CDR2 FQNEAQ (reference sequence). The length of the CDR3 is 14 residues. CDR3 sequence reads: CANSLNPNTGELFF. CDR3 bases: TGTGCCAACAGCTTAAACCCGAACACCGGGGAGCTCTTTTTT.

This clonotype qualifies as large. The CDR3 DNA reads TGCGCCAGCAGCCAGAAGGGGGACTCTGAGCAGTTCTTC. It encodes CASSQKGDSEQFF. V is TRBV4-1 and J is TRBJ2-1; D might be TRBD1 or TRBD2, each matching 6 bases. Trimming left V 3 bases short and J 9 bases short, with 12 bases between. This CDR3 has 13 amino acids. Germline CDR1 and CDR2: MGHRA and YSYEKL.

This chain connects TRBV10-3 to TRBJ1-2; D call uncertain. CDR3 size: 13 residues. Per the germline V gene, CDR1 is ENHRY and CDR2 is SYGVKD. With 4 bases removed from V and 3 bases from J, the gap between germline ends came to 9 bases. The CDR3 sequence: CAISVSYDYGYTF. Here the CDR3 DNA reads TGTGCCATCAGTGTGTCTTATGACTATGGCTACACCTTC.

V gene TRBV11-2 combines with J gene TRBJ2-2, with TRBD1 as a possible D gene (6 bases). This CDR3 region has 15 residues. Trimming left V 4 bases short and J 7 bases short, with 16 bases between. Germline CDR1 SGHAT, CDR2 FQNNGV. The CDR3 here is CASSSARGDNGELFF. The CDR3 DNA sequence: TGTGCCAGCAGCTCAGCGCGAGGGGACAACGGGGAGCTGTTTTTT.

About this clonotype: Sequence at one end of the junction differs from germline and may be a read error. This sequence joins TRBV11-2 and TRBJ2-1; 9 bases are a match to TRBD2. CDR3 length: 18 residues. Germline values: CDR1 SGHAT, CDR2 FQNNGV. As DNA, the CDR3 is TGTGTCAGCAGCTTAGGGACTAGCACGTGTGGTGGAATCAATGAGCAATTCTTC. Residues: CVSSLGTSTCGGINEQFF.

This sequence joins TRBV29-1 and TRBJ1-1; D is perhaps TRBD1 (5 bases). The length of the CDR3 is 12 residues. Germline CDR1 SQVTM, CDR2 ANQGSEA. In DNA, the CDR3 is TGCGGCATTGTCCGGGGGGTGACTGAAGCTTTCTTT. Amino acids: CGIVRGVTEAFF.

The chain couples TRBV6-5 to TRBJ2-1; D is uncertain. The V gene lost 6 bases and the J gene lost 8 bases, with 14 bases spanning the gap. The CDR3 spans 13 residues. The V gene's germline CDR1 is MNHEY and CDR2 SVGAGI. In nucleotides, the CDR3 is TGTGCCAGCAGCACTGCCTCCTATTATGAGCAGTTCTTC. It yields the protein CASSTASYYEQFF.

This clonotype was observed once. One junction end disagrees with the germline gene, perhaps due to a read error. The chain joins TRBV11-2 to TRBJ2-2; possibly TRBD2 for D (6 bases). The germline CDR1 and CDR2 sequences are SGHAT and FQNNGV. The CDR3 is made up of 13 amino acids. The CDR3 protein is CASSLENTREMFF. DNA of the CDR3: TGTGCCAGTAGCCTCGAGAACACCCGGGAGATGTTTTTT.